Listed here are 5 T cell receptor beta chains from one sample, sequenced in a study of T cell responses to AZD1222 COVID-19 vaccine (dated by TCRdb to 2020 to 2022). The library was obtained by the immunoSEQ multiplex PCR assay. TCRdb's version of the immuneACCESS table is confined to in-frame rearrangements and falls short of the full clone set. An unresolved V gene accounts for under half of the shortfall where checked; the remainder is of unknown origin. This sample is represented by some 170,000 clones; around 87% of them were singletons. The top ten hold around 4.4% of the sample. The intended sense of this specimen's time point label: about 28 days (+/-7) after the second vaccine dose. The specimen was peripheral blood, collected 28 days after the second AZD1222 dose. These receptors were taken from an adult who received the AZD1222 COVID-19 vaccine.

As to this clone: Relative to the germline gene, one junction end is altered; a read error may explain this. The rearrangement links TRBV6-5 to TRBJ2-1, with 9 bases lining up with TRBD2. Per the germline V gene, CDR1 is MNHEY and CDR2 is SVGAGI. CDR3 length: 13 amino acids. The CDR3 bases are TGTGCCAGCAGTTACGAGCGGGGGGCCGCTAGGGTCTTC. This sequence encodes CASSYERGAARVF.

Only one count was recorded for this clone. CDR3 residues: CASSLGSNYGYTF. In nucleotides, the CDR3 is TGCGCCAGCAGCTTGGGCAGCAACTATGGCTACACCTTC. This chain links TRBV5-1 with TRBJ1-2, with D unresolved. Germline lookup yields CDR1 SGHRS and CDR2 YFSETQ. The CDR3 has 13 amino acids. Between the trimmed V and J ends, which lost 0 bases and 2 bases, there was a span of 5 bases.

The gene calls are TRBV30 and TRBJ1-2; a possible D gene is TRBD1 (5 bases). The CDR3 runs 14 residues. Germline V gives CDR1 GTSNPN, CDR2 SVGIG (reference sequence). Deletions cut 2 bases from V and 7 bases from J, with 17 bases between. The CDR3 coding sequence is TGTGCCTGGAGTCTAGCGGGGGGGAGAGGTGGCTACACCTTC. Translating gives CAWSLAGGRGGYTF. Supplemented by reference TRBV30 and TRBJ1-2, the full variable domain reads SQTIHQWPATLVQPVGSPLSLECTVEGTSNPNLYWYRQAAGRGLQLLFYSVGIGQISSEVPQNLSASRPQDRQFILSSKKLLLSDSGFYLCAWSLAGGRGGYTFGSGTRLTVV.

The rearrangement links TRBV5-5 to TRBJ2-3; weak D call: TRBD1 (5 bases). This CDR3 contains 14 residues. Germline CDR1 reads SGHKS; CDR2 reads YYEKEE (reference sequence). Trimming took 2 bases from V and 1 from J, leaving 8 bases between them. The CDR3 nucleotides read TGTGCCAGCAGCTTTGACAGTCGCACAGATACGCAGTATTTT. Amino acid sequence: CASSFDSRTDTQYF.

This chain joins TRBV7-3 and TRBJ2-1, with D maybe TRBD1 (5 bases). Germline CDR1 is SGHTA and CDR2 is FQGTGA. There are 16 residues in the CDR3. V lost 0 bases and J lost 9, with 18 bases in between. The CDR3 spells CASSLTSGAGLGEQFF. The CDR3 DNA is TGTGCCAGCAGCTTAACGTCGGGCGCAGGGTTGGGTGAGCAGTTCTTC.